The table lists the clone carrying this TCR beta chain with a count of one. The data belong to a study of T cell changes during pregnancy in multiple sclerosis. Assay used: immunoSEQ multiplex PCR; TCRdb lists only in-frame clones, some missing. The sample lists about 72,000 clones; roughly nine tenths were seen once. CDR1 and CDR2 (germline): MDHEN, SYDVKM. V shed 3 bases and J 5 bases; nucleotides not matched to a gene: 7. The CDR3 runs 15 residues. The sample consisted of peripheral blood, taken in the third trimester of pregnancy. This rearrangement joins TRBV28 to TRBJ2-7; 10 bases match TRBD2. The TCR was taken from a female donor in good health, enrolled as a control in a pregnancy study. In nucleotides, the CDR3 is TGTGCCAGCAGTTTGCATGGACTAGCGGACGACGAGCAGTACTTC. Translated, it gives CASSLHGLADDEQYF.